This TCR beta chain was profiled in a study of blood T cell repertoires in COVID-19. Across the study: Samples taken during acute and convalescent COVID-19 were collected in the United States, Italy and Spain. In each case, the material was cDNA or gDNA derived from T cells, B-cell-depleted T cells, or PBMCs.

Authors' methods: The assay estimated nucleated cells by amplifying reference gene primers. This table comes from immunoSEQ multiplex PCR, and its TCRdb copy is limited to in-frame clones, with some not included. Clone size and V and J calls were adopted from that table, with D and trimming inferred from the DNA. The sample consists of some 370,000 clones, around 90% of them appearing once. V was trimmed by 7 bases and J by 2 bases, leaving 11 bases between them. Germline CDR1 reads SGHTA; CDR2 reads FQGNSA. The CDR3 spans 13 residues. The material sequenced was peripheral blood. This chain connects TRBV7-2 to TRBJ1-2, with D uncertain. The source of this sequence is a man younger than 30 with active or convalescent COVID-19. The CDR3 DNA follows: TGTGCCAGCACCGTATGGGCAAACTATGGCTACACCTTC. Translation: CASTVWANYGYTF.